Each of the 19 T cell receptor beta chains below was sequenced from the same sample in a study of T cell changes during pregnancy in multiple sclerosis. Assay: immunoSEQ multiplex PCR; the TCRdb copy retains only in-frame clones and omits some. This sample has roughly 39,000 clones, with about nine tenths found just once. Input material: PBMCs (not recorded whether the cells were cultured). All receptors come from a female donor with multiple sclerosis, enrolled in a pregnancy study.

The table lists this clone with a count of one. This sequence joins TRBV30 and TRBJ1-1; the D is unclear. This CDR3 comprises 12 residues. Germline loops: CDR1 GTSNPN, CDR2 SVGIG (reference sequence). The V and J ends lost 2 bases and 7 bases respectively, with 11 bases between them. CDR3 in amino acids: CAWSKGLGEAFF. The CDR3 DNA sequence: TGTGCCTGGAGTAAGGGTCTAGGTGAAGCTTTCTTT.

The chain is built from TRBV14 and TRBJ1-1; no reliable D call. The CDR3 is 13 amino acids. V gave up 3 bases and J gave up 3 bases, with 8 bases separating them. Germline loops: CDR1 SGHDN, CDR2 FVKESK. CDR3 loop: CASSQLTDTEAFF. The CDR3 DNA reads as TGTGCCAGCAGCCAGTTAACAGACACTGAAGCTTTCTTT. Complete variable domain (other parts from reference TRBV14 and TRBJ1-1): EAGVTQFPSHSVIEKGQTVTLRCDPISGHDNLYWYRRVMGKEIKFLLHFVKESKQDESGMPNNRFLAERTGGTYSTLKVQPAELEDSGVYFCASSQLTDTEAFFGQGTRLTVV.

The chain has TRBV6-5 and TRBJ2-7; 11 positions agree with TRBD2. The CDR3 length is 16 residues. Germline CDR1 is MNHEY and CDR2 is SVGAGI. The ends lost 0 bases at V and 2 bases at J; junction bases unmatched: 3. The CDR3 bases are TGTGCCAGCAGTTACTCTAGCGGGGGGGTCACCTACGAGCAGTACTTC. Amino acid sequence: CASSYSSGGVTYEQYF.

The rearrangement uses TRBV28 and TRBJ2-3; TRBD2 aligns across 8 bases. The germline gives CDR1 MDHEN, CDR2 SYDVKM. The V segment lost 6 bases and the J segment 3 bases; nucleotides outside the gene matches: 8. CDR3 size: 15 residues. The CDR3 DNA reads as TGTGCCAGCAGCCAGAGCGGGAGCCTGACAGATACGCAGTATTTT. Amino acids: CASSQSGSLTDTQYF.

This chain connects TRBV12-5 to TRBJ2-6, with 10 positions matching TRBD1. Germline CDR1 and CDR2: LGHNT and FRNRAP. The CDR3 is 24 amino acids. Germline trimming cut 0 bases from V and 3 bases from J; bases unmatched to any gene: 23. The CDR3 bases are TGTGCTAGTGGTTTGGTATATGGTGACCTCTTGAGGGACAGGGGTAACAGTGGGGCCAACGTCCTGACTTTC. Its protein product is CASGLVYGDLLRDRGNSGANVLTF. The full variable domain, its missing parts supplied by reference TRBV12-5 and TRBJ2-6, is DARVTQTPRHKVTEMGQEVTMRCQPILGHNTVFWYRQTMMQGLELLAYFRNRAPLDDSGMPKDRFSAEMPDATLATLKIQPSEPRDSAVYFCASGLVYGDLLRDRGNSGANVLTFGAGSRLTVL.

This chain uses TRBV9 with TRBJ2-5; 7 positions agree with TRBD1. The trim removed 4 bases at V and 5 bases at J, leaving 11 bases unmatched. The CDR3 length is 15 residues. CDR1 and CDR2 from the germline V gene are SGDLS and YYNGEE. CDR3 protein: CASSPFMDRSETQYF. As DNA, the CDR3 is TGTGCCAGCAGCCCATTTATGGACAGGTCGGAGACCCAGTACTTC.

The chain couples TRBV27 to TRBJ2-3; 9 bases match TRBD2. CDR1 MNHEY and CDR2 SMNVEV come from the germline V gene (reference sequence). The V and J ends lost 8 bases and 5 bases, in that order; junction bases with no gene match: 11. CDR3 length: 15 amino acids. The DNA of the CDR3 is TGTGCCAGCGGGGCTATAGCGGGAGTTAAAGATACGCAGTATTTT. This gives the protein CASGAIAGVKDTQYF.

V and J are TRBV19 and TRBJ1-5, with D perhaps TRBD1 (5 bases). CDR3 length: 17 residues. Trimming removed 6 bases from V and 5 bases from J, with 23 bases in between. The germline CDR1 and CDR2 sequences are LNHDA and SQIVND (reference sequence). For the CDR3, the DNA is TGTGCCAGTAGAACCAATATAGGCCATCAGGGAGATCAGCCCCAGCATTTT. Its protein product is CASRTNIGHQGDQPQHF.

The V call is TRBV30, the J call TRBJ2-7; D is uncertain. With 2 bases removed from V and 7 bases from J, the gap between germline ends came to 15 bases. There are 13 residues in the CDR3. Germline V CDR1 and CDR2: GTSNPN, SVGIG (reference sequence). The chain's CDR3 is CAWSQERLGEQYF. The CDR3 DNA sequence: TGTGCCTGGAGTCAAGAGAGATTGGGGGAGCAGTACTTC.

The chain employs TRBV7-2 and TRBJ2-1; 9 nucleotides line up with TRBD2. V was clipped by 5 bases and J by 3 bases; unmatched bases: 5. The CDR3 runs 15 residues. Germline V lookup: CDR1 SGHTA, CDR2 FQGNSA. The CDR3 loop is CASSLSGSLYNEQFF. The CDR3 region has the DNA TGTGCCAGCAGCCTTAGCGGGAGTCTCTACAATGAGCAGTTCTTC.

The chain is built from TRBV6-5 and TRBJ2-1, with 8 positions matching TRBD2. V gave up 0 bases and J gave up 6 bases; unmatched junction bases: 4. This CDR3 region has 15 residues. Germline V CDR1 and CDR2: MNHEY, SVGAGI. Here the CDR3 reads CASSYSSLAGNEQFF. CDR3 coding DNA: TGTGCCAGCAGTTACTCGAGTCTAGCGGGCAATGAGCAGTTCTTC.

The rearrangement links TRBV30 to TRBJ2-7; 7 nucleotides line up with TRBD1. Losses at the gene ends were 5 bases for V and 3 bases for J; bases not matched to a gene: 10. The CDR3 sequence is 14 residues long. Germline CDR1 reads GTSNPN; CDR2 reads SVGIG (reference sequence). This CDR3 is CAWGPGTDYYEQYF. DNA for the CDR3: TGTGCCTGGGGCCCCGGGACAGACTACTACGAGCAGTACTTC.

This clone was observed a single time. The CDR3 reads CASSSGQGRQPQHF. CDR3 DNA sequence: TGTGCCAGCTCGAGCGGACAGGGACGCCAGCCCCAGCATTTT. The gene calls are TRBV18 and TRBJ1-5, with 8 positions matching TRBD1. Germline assignment: CDR1 KGHSH and CDR2 LQKENI. V trimming: 6 bases; J trimming: 7 bases; junction bases outside the gene matches: 8. This CDR3 comprises 14 residues.

The CDR3, as DNA: TGTGCCAGCGCGGACAGGGGAGAGACCCAGTACTTC. Translation: CASADRGETQYF. This chain connects TRBV9 to TRBJ2-5; 9 bases agree with TRBD1. The trim removed 7 bases at V and 4 bases at J, leaving 2 bases unmatched. CDR1 and CDR2 from the germline V gene are SGDLS and YYNGEE. The CDR3 length is 12 residues. The full variable domain, completed using reference TRBV9 and TRBJ2-5, is DSGVTQTPKHLITATGQRVTLRCSPRSGDLSVYWYQQSLDQGLQFLIQYYNGEERAKGNILERFSAQQFPDLHSELNLSSLELGDSALYFCASADRGETQYFGPGTRLLVL.

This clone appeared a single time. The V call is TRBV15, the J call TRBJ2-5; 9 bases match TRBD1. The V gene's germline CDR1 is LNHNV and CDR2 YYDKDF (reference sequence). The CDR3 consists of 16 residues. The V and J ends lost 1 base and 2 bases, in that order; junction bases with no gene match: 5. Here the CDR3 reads CATSRVGDRGQETQYF. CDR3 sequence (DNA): TGTGCCACCAGCAGAGTGGGAGACAGGGGGCAAGAGACCCAGTACTTC.

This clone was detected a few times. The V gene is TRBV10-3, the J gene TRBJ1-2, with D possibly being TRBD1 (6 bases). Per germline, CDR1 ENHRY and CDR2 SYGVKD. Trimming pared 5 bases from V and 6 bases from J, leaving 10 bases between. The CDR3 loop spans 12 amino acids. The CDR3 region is CAISTGTDGYTF. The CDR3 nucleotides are TGTGCCATCAGTACAGGGACGGATGGCTACACCTTC.

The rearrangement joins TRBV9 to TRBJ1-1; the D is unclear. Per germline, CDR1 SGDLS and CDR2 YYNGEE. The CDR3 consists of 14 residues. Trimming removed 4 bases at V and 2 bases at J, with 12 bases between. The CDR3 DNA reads TGTGCCAGCAGCCTTAACAGCGGTAACACTGAAGCTTTCTTT. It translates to CASSLNSGNTEAFF.

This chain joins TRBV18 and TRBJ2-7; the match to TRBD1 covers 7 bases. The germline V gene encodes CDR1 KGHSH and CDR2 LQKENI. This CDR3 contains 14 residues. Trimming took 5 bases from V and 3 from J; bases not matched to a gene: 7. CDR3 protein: CASSLKTGHYEQYF. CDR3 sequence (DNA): TGTGCCAGCTCATTGAAGACAGGGCACTACGAGCAGTACTTC.

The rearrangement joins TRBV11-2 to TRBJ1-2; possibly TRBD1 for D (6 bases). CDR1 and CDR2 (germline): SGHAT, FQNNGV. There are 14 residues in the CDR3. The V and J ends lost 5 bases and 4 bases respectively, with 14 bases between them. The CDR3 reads CASSLEQGLYGYTF. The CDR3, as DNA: TGTGCCAGCAGCCTTGAACAGGGCCTCTATGGCTACACCTTC.